This entry lists 17 T cell receptor beta chains sequenced from one sample in a study of shared clonotypes between healthy human individuals. Profiling relied on immunoSEQ multiplex PCR, and the TCRdb table lists in-frame clones only, not all of them. The sample yields millions of clones, under 95% seen once. CD45RO-negative cells were positively selected for CCR7, leaving out terminally differentiated effector memory CD45RA+ cells. The sample was naive CD8+ T cells from PBMCs. All receptors derive from a man aged 18 to 30 in good health. Some clones in this sample may be carry-over from other donors' samples.

This chain links TRBV7-9 with TRBJ2-1; D not certain. Germline-derived CDR1 and CDR2 are SEHNR and FQNEAQ (reference sequence). V lost 5 bases to trimming and J lost 4 bases, with 12 bases between them. The CDR3 length is 14 residues. The CDR3 coding sequence is TGTGCCAGCAGCCCCCAGATGAGGTACAATGAGCAGTTCTTC. It specifies CASSPQMRYNEQFF. Complete variable domain (other parts from reference TRBV7-9 and TRBJ2-1): DTGVSQNPRHKITKRGQNVTFRCDPISEHNRLYWYRQTLGQGPEFLTYFQNEAQLEKSRLLSDRFSAERPKGSFSTLEIQRTEQGDSAMYLCASSPQMRYNEQFFGPGTRLTVL.

The chain uses TRBV7-6 and TRBJ2-3; D may be TRBD1 or TRBD2 (6 bases each). V was clipped by 5 bases and J by 4 bases, with 19 bases between them. The V gene's germline CDR1 is SGHVS and CDR2 FNYEAQ. The CDR3 sequence is 16 residues long. The CDR3 sequence is CASSPRWRGRPDTQYF. Written as DNA, the CDR3 is TGTGCCAGCAGCCCCCGATGGAGGGGGAGGCCAGATACGCAGTATTTT.

This clone was seen a single time. The sample contains more than one DNA sequence encoding this CDR3. This chain joins TRBV9 and TRBJ1-5, with D perhaps matching TRBD1 (6 bases). CDR1 SGDLS and CDR2 YYNGEE come from the germline V gene. The CDR3 consists of 15 residues. V lost 0 bases and J lost 6, with 13 bases in between. The CDR3 sequence is CASSVGGGLGQPQHF. As DNA, the CDR3 is TGTGCCAGCAGCGTAGGTGGGGGGCTGGGTCAGCCCCAGCATTTT.

The chain is built from TRBV29-1 and TRBJ2-1, with D unresolved. The CDR3 sequence is 11 residues long. Trimming took 3 bases from V and 7 from J, leaving 7 bases between them. The germline CDR1 and CDR2 sequences are SQVTM and ANQGSEA. The CDR3 spells CSVDSVNEQFF. The CDR3 nucleotides read TGCAGCGTTGATTCCGTAAATGAGCAGTTCTTC.

The rearrangement joins TRBV29-1 to TRBJ2-2, with D unresolved. The CDR3 extends over 11 amino acids. V was shortened by 5 bases and J by 6 bases, with 7 bases between the two germline ends. Germline CDR1 is SQVTM and CDR2 is ANQGSEA. DNA for the CDR3: TGCAGCGTTTTGAGAGCCGGGGAGCTGTTTTTT. The encoded protein is CSVLRAGELFF.

As for this clone: The sample has other DNA sequences that encode this CDR3 too. The chain combines TRBV7-9 with TRBJ2-7; D is ambiguous. The germline V and J ends were trimmed by 1 base and 2 bases, with 3 bases remaining between them. The CDR3 has 12 amino acids. Germline lookup yields CDR1 SEHNR and CDR2 FQNEAQ (reference sequence). CDR3 sequence: CASSLGTYEQYF. DNA for the CDR3: TGTGCCAGCAGCTTAGGAACCTACGAGCAGTACTTC.

This clone has only one observation. This chain connects TRBV5-1 to TRBJ2-7; the D gene is possibly TRBD1 (6 bases). The germline V and J ends were trimmed by 0 bases and 0 bases, with 13 bases remaining between them. The CDR3 covers 16 residues. CDR1 is SGHRS and CDR2 is YFSETQ in the germline V gene. The CDR3 sequence: CASSLAGQGSSYEQYF. The CDR3 DNA reads TGCGCCAGCAGCTTGGCGGGCCAGGGGAGCTCCTACGAGCAGTACTTC.

There are many counts of this clone. The sample carries other DNA sequences with the same CDR3. This chain connects TRBV10-3 to TRBJ1-1, with a weak D call TRBD1 (5 bases). There are 15 residues in the CDR3. The germline V gene encodes CDR1 ENHRY and CDR2 SYGVKD. V was cut by 0 bases and J by 2 bases, with 10 bases left in between. This chain's CDR3 is CAISESGTVNTEAFF. CDR3 DNA sequence: TGTGCCATCAGTGAGTCGGGGACGGTCAACACTGAAGCTTTCTTT.

The chain has TRBV19 and TRBJ2-7; D may be TRBD1 (5 bases). The CDR3 length is 15 residues. Trimming removed 3 bases at V and 2 bases at J, with 14 bases between. Germline CDR1 reads LNHDA; CDR2 reads SQIVND (reference sequence). The CDR3 nucleotides are TGTGCCAGTAGTATCACCCGACAGTGGCCCTACGAGCAGTACTTC. Its protein is CASSITRQWPYEQYF.

The V gene is TRBV9, the J gene TRBJ1-3, with D tentatively TRBD1 (6 bases). V lost 0 bases, J lost 8 bases, and 12 bases lay in between. This CDR3 has 14 residues. Germline CDR1 reads SGDLS; CDR2 reads YYNGEE. The CDR3 reads CASSVAGAGDTIYF. CDR3 DNA sequence: TGTGCCAGCAGCGTAGCAGGGGCGGGAGACACCATATATTTT.

This sequence joins TRBV5-4 and TRBJ2-7, with 8 bases identical to TRBD1. Germline CDR1 SGHNT, CDR2 YYREEE (reference sequence). The CDR3 length is 16 residues. The J segment lost 3 bases and the V segment lost 7 bases, leaving 15 bases of the junction unmatched. This CDR3 is CASARTGTMPLYEQYF. In nucleotides, the CDR3 is TGTGCCAGCGCACGGACAGGGACCATGCCCCTCTACGAGCAGTACTTC.

This chain uses TRBV6-5 with TRBJ1-5; 8 bases line up with TRBD1. V shed 2 bases and J 8 bases; nucleotides not matched to a gene: 2. This CDR3 has 13 amino acids. Germline-derived CDR1 and CDR2 are MNHEY and SVGAGI. In DNA form, the CDR3 reads TGTGCCAGCAGTTACGGGACAGGAGAGCCCCAGCATTTT. Amino acids: CASSYGTGEPQHF.

In DNA form, the CDR3 reads TGTGCCGCCCGCGGCCGTAACAATGAGCAGTTCTTC. It encodes CAARGRNNEQFF. The chain combines TRBV15 with TRBJ2-1; D is unclear. This CDR3 comprises 12 residues. CDR1 is LNHNV, CDR2 YYDKDF, per germline (reference sequence). V was cut by 11 bases and J by 5 bases, with 13 bases left in between.

The chain has TRBV4-3 and TRBJ2-7; 14 bases line up with TRBD2. The ends lost 6 bases at V and 6 bases at J; junction bases unmatched: 4. The CDR3 spans 14 residues. Germline lookup yields CDR1 LGHNA and CDR2 YSLEER. Here the CDR3 reads CASRGGLAGGEQYF. The CDR3 nucleotides read TGCGCCAGCAGGGGAGGACTAGCGGGAGGCGAGCAGTACTTC.

As concerns this clone: Relative to the germline gene, one junction end is altered; a read error may explain this. The J gene is TRBJ1-1, the V gene TRBV27; a possible D gene is TRBD1 (5 bases). CDR3 size: 15 residues. Germline values: CDR1 MNHEY, CDR2 SMNVEV (reference sequence). The CDR3 loop reads CASILPSVLGLRAFF. The CDR3 region has the DNA TGTGCCAGCATTTTACCGTCGGTTTTGGGGCTGAGAGCTTTCTTT.

The V call is TRBV6-5, the J call TRBJ2-2; TRBD2 might be the D (5 bases). The length of the CDR3 is 14 residues. The V end lost 3 bases, the J end lost 3 bases, and 8 bases lay between the germline ends. Germline loops: CDR1 MNHEY, CDR2 SVGAGI. The CDR3 DNA is TGTGCCAGCAGTTATACGGGGTACACCGGGGAGCTGTTTTTT. Protein sequence: CASSYTGYTGELFF.

V gene TRBV5-5 combines with J gene TRBJ1-5; perhaps TRBD1 as D (5 bases). The CDR3 is made up of 17 amino acids. Trimming pared 4 bases from V and 1 base from J, leaving 18 bases between. Germline CDR1 SGHKS, CDR2 YYEKEE (reference sequence). This CDR3 is CASSPLGWRDSNQPQHF. The CDR3, as DNA: TGTGCCAGCAGCCCGCTGGGTTGGCGGGACAGCAATCAGCCCCAGCATTTT.